This T cell receptor (beta chain) derives from a study of response to subunit inactivated influenza vaccine. The germline gives CDR1 DFQATT, CDR2 SNEGSKA (reference sequence). This CDR3 has 15 amino acids. Trimming at V came to 5 bases and at J to 5 bases, leaving 8 bases not matched to a gene. TCRdb fed the RT-PCR reads into MiXCR, producing one record per CDR3 protein. In the table there are 650,000 or so distinct CDR3 sequences, 12% to 15% of which are singletons. This clonotype was counted between two and nine times. J is TRBJ2-1 and V is TRBV20-1, with 11 bases fitting TRBD2. This TCR was recovered from a man aged 50 to 59 who received an inactivated influenza vaccine. The starting material was PBMCs from blood, obtained 14 to 15 days before vaccination. CDR3 sequence: CSALSGTSGHNEQFF. For the CDR3, the DNA is TGCAGTGCTCTTAGCGGGACTAGCGGCCACAATGAGCAGTTCTTC.